This TCR beta chain was profiled in a study of T cells in Graves' hyperthyroidism and ophthalmopathy. The CDR3 is 16 amino acids. Per germline, CDR1 MNHEY and CDR2 SMNVEV (reference sequence). V was cut by 0 bases and J by 0 bases, with 10 bases left in between. Ten or more counts support this clonotype. The TCR beta CDR3 regions underwent amplification using RNA transcripts as the source. HTBI primers were used for first-round RT-PCR of the TCR CDR3. TCRdb ran MiXCR on the multiplex PCR reads and lists one entry per CDR3 protein. The profile shows some 270,000 distinct CDR3 sequences, about 13% of them singletons.

The clonotype comes from a woman aged 40 to 50 with Graves' hyperthyroidism. Input material: blood. This chain connects TRBV27 to TRBJ2-3; D possibly corresponds to TRBD2 (5 bases). The CDR3 sequence: CASSLSLAASTDTQYF. CDR3 nucleotides: TGTGCCAGCAGTTTATCCCTAGCCGCTAGCACAGATACGCAGTATTTT.